This record looks at one T cell receptor (beta chain) sequence and its context. These data come from a study of blood T cell repertoires in COVID-19. Profiling relied on immunoSEQ multiplex PCR, and the TCRdb table lists in-frame clones only, not all of them. The sample holds tens of thousands of clones, 79% seen once. V gave up 5 bases and J gave up 4 bases, with 12 bases separating them. CDR1 and CDR2 (germline): SGHDT, YYEEEE. This CDR3 is 13 amino acids long. The clonotype originates from a man in his sixties with acute or convalescent COVID-19. The rearrangement uses TRBV5-6 and TRBJ1-2; D not certain. Material: peripheral blood. CDR3 residues: CASREPGVYGYTF. DNA for the CDR3: TGTGCCAGCAGGGAACCCGGGGTCTATGGCTACACCTTC.